Listed below are T cell receptor beta chains from one sample, sequenced in a study of blood T cell repertoires in COVID-19. Only in-frame clones appear in the TCRdb table, and some are missing; sequencing was by immunoSEQ multiplex PCR. The data hold over 75,000 clones, with roughly 88% observed a single time. The specimen was peripheral blood. The receptors here all came from a man over 45 with COVID-19, enrolled during active disease. Each CDR3 is given with its conserved first and last residue. A D gene is named only where the DNA matches it firmly. Clone size is stated in some rows and not others, as once, few, many or a class when expanded.

abundance	d_gene	v_gene	j_gene	CDR3aa	CDR3nt
-	-	TRBV5-1	TRBJ1-4	CASSLAVGRTNEKLFF	TGCGCCAGCAGCTTGGCCGTGGGGCGCACTAATGAAAAACTGTTTTTT
-	-	TRBV11-2	TRBJ1-1	CASSSTQGNTEAFF	TGTGCCAGCAGCTCAACCCAGGGAAATACTGAAGCTTTCTTT
-	TRBD2	TRBV30	TRBJ2-3	CAWSRGGGNTDTQYF	TGTGCCTGGAGTCGCGGGGGGGGGAACACAGATACGCAGTATTTT
-	-	TRBV5-1	TRBJ1-1	CASSFKSGVRPTEAFF	TGCGCCAGCAGCTTCAAATCCGGGGTCCGACCCACTGAAGCTTTCTTT
few	TRBD1	TRBV18	TRBJ1-3	CASSRTGQPGNTIYF	TGTGCCAGCTCACGGACGGGACAGCCTGGAAACACCATATATTTT
-	-	TRBV21-1	TRBJ2-7	CASSKERWRYEQYF	TGTGCCAGCAGCAAAGAGAGGTGGCGCTACGAGCAGTACTTC
-	TRBD2	TRBV4-2	TRBJ2-3	CASSQGLPRGGQTDTQYF	TGTGCCAGCAGCCAAGGCCTTCCCCGGGGGGGCCAAACAGATACGCAGTATTTT
-	TRBD1	TRBV10-3	TRBJ1-5	CAIKETGDQPQHF	TGTGCCATCAAGGAGACAGGGGATCAGCCCCAGCATTTT
-	-	TRBV2	TRBJ1-6	CASSDRQTNSPLHF	TGTGCCAGCAGTGATCGACAGACCAATTCACCCCTCCACTTT
-	TRBD2	TRBV5-5	TRBJ2-7	CASSLTSGGYEQYF	TGTGCCAGCAGCCTCACTAGCGGGGGCTACGAGCAGTACTTC
-	-	TRBV9	TRBJ1-1	CASSVSGEETEAFF	TGTGCCAGCAGCGTATCTGGGGAGGAGACTGAAGCTTTCTTT
-	-	TRBV18	TRBJ2-3	CASSPGGDTQYF	TGTGCCAGCTCACCAGGAGGGGATACGCAGTATTTT
once	TRBD1	TRBV11-2	TRBJ1-4	CASSFTGGREKLFF	TGTGCCAGCAGCTTCACAGGGGGCAGGGAAAAACTGTTTTTT
-	TRBD1	TRBV11-2	TRBJ2-7	CASRGQDYEQYF	TGTGCCAGCAGGGGACAGGACTACGAGCAGTACTTC
-	-	TRBV29-1	TRBJ1-1	CSVEGFRNTEAFF	TGCAGCGTTGAAGGTTTCAGGAACACTGAAGCTTTCTTT
-	-	TRBV19	TRBJ2-3	CASSWRPGLSQDTQYF	TGTGCCAGTAGTTGGCGCCCCGGACTGTCACAGGATACGCAGTATTTT
-	TRBD1	TRBV27	TRBJ1-6	CASRGGTGVGSPLHF	TGTGCCAGCAGGGGCGGGACAGGGGTCGGGTCACCCCTCCACTTT
-	-	TRBV27	TRBJ1-2	CASRDRGPSNYGYTF	TGTGCCAGCAGGGATAGAGGGCCATCAAACTATGGCTACACCTTC